The rows below give T cell receptor beta chains drawn from one sample of a study of OX40 agonist ivuxolimab in advanced cancers. Data came from immunoSEQ multiplex PCR; TCRdb stores just in-frame clones and leaves some out. This sample carries tens of thousands of clones, about nine tenths of them seen once, and the ten largest clones take around 1%. The material was CD4+ or CD8+ T cells sorted from blood, obtained in a trial of the OX40 agonist ivuxolimab. These receptors were collected from an adult with an advanced solid tumor such as melanoma, head and neck, liver or kidney cancer. Both conserved end residues are part of each CDR3. Each record gives: V gene, J gene, clone size, D gene, CDR3 DNA, CDR3 protein. The D gene is left open where the match is weak. Part of the rows lack a size; the others show once, few, many or a class for expanded clones.

v_call: TRBV10-3
j_call: TRBJ1-2
clone_size: -
d_call: TRBD1
cdr3_nt: TGTGCCATCAGTCCACAGACAGGGGAGGTCTACACCTTC
cdr3_aa: CAISPQTGEVYTF

v_call: TRBV15
j_call: TRBJ2-3
clone_size: once
d_call: TRBD2
cdr3_nt: TGTGCCACCAGCAGAGGGGCGGGGGAGGGGTACGCAGATACGCAGTATTTT
cdr3_aa: CATSRGAGEGYADTQYF

v_call: TRBV5-5
j_call: TRBJ1-2
clone_size: -
d_call: -
cdr3_nt: TGTGCCAGCAGCCCCGGTGCGTGGCAGGGATATGGCTACACCTTC
cdr3_aa: CASSPGAWQGYGYTF

v_call: TRBV7-2
j_call: TRBJ1-2
clone_size: -
d_call: -
cdr3_nt: TGTGCCAGCAGCTTAGAACCGGGAGGAGGGAACTATGGCTACACCTTC
cdr3_aa: CASSLEPGGGNYGYTF

v_call: TRBV7-9
j_call: TRBJ1-3
clone_size: once
d_call: -
cdr3_nt: TGTGCCAGCAGCTTAGTGGCTTCCCAATCTGGAAACACCATATATTTT
cdr3_aa: CASSLVASQSGNTIYF

v_call: TRBV19
j_call: TRBJ2-1
clone_size: -
d_call: -
cdr3_nt: TGTGCCAGTAGTGCGCCCCGGGACACGTCTTCTTACAATGAGCAGTTCTTC
cdr3_aa: CASSAPRDTSSYNEQFF

v_call: TRBV7-2
j_call: TRBJ2-2
clone_size: -
d_call: TRBD2
cdr3_nt: TGTGCCAGCAGCTTTGCGGGAGGAACCGGGGAGCTGTTTTTT
cdr3_aa: CASSFAGGTGELFF

v_call: TRBV6-5
j_call: TRBJ2-2
clone_size: -
d_call: -
cdr3_nt: TGTGCCAGCAGTGCCCAGGGAGGCACCGGGGAGCTGTTTTTT
cdr3_aa: CASSAQGGTGELFF

v_call: TRBV18
j_call: TRBJ2-2
clone_size: -
d_call: -
cdr3_nt: TGTGCCAGCTCACCACCGGGACTCCTAAACACCGGGGAGCTGTTTTTT
cdr3_aa: CASSPPGLLNTGELFF

v_call: TRBV5-1
j_call: TRBJ1-2
clone_size: -
d_call: -
cdr3_nt: TGCGCCAGCAGCCCCTCGGACGGCTACTATGGCTACACCTTC
cdr3_aa: CASSPSDGYYGYTF

v_call: TRBV7-2
j_call: TRBJ1-5
clone_size: -
d_call: TRBD1
cdr3_nt: TGTGCCAGCAGCTTAGCAGCAGGGGGTGATCAGCCCCAGCATTTT
cdr3_aa: CASSLAAGGDQPQHF

v_call: TRBV4-1
j_call: TRBJ2-3
clone_size: -
d_call: TRBD2
cdr3_nt: TGCGCCAGCAGCCAAGATAACCGGGGGGGTGACCTAGGGCAGTATTTT
cdr3_aa: CASSQDNRGGDLGQYF

v_call: TRBV7-9
j_call: TRBJ2-1
clone_size: -
d_call: TRBD1
cdr3_nt: TGTGCCAGCAGCTACCAACAGGGGAGCAGCTCCTACAATGAGCAGTTCTTC
cdr3_aa: CASSYQQGSSSYNEQFF

v_call: TRBV10-1
j_call: TRBJ1-5
clone_size: -
d_call: -
cdr3_nt: TGCGCCAGCAGCCCTACGGGACAGCCCCAGCATTTT
cdr3_aa: CASSPTGQPQHF

v_call: TRBV7-7
j_call: TRBJ2-7
clone_size: -
d_call: TRBD1
cdr3_nt: TGTGCTAGCAGCTTAGCCGGACAGGGCTACGAGCAGTACTTC
cdr3_aa: CASSLAGQGYEQYF

v_call: TRBV5-6
j_call: TRBJ2-3
clone_size: -
d_call: -
cdr3_nt: TGTGCCAGCAGCTTGTTAGGTGAAGATACGCAGTATTTT
cdr3_aa: CASSLLGEDTQYF

v_call: TRBV21-1
j_call: TRBJ2-7
clone_size: -
d_call: -
cdr3_nt: TGTGCCAGCAGCATTACAGGACAGGACTCACCTGGCGGGGAGCAGTACTTC
cdr3_aa: CASSITGQDSPGGEQYF

v_call: TRBV5-1
j_call: TRBJ2-2
clone_size: -
d_call: TRBD2
cdr3_nt: TGCGCCAGCACCTTAGCGGGGGGCGAGGACACCGGGGAGCTGTTTTTT
cdr3_aa: CASTLAGGEDTGELFF

v_call: TRBV11-2
j_call: TRBJ2-1
clone_size: -
d_call: TRBD2
cdr3_nt: TGTGCCAGCACATTGGGACTAGCGGCCTACAATGAGCAGTTCTTC
cdr3_aa: CASTLGLAAYNEQFF

v_call: TRBV5-1
j_call: TRBJ2-6
clone_size: -
d_call: -
cdr3_nt: TGCGCCAGCAGCCAGAACAGGGACTCTGGGGCCAACGTCCTGACTTTC
cdr3_aa: CASSQNRDSGANVLTF

v_call: TRBV28
j_call: TRBJ1-1
clone_size: -
d_call: TRBD1
cdr3_nt: TGTGCCAGCAGGCCGGGACAGAGGACTGAAGCTTTCTTT
cdr3_aa: CASRPGQRTEAFF

v_call: TRBV6-1
j_call: TRBJ1-2
clone_size: -
d_call: -
cdr3_nt: TGTGCCAGCATTCTCGACCCCTGGGGCTATGGCTACACCTTC
cdr3_aa: CASILDPWGYGYTF

v_call: TRBV19
j_call: TRBJ1-2
clone_size: -
d_call: TRBD1
cdr3_nt: TGTGCCTCGCAGGGCAGGGGGCTCGGCTACACCTTC
cdr3_aa: CASQGRGLGYTF

v_call: TRBV11-3
j_call: TRBJ2-3
clone_size: few
d_call: -
cdr3_nt: TGTGCCAGCAGCTTAGTCGCTAGCACAGATACGCAGTATTTT
cdr3_aa: CASSLVASTDTQYF

v_call: TRBV7-2
j_call: TRBJ1-2
clone_size: -
d_call: TRBD1
cdr3_nt: TGTGCCAGCAGCTCGGACAGGGCAGGGTATGGCTACACCTTC
cdr3_aa: CASSSDRAGYGYTF

v_call: TRBV5-6
j_call: TRBJ2-7
clone_size: -
d_call: -
cdr3_nt: TGTGCCAGCAGCCGACTGGACTATTTTACCTACGAGCAGTACTTC
cdr3_aa: CASSRLDYFTYEQYF

v_call: TRBV7-9
j_call: TRBJ1-1
clone_size: -
d_call: -
cdr3_nt: TGTGCCAGCAGCTTCAACGGCGGGGAAGCTTTCTTT
cdr3_aa: CASSFNGGEAFF

v_call: TRBV11-2
j_call: TRBJ2-3
clone_size: few
d_call: TRBD1
cdr3_nt: TGTGCCAGCAGCTTGCAGGGGGCCACAGATACGCAGTATTTT
cdr3_aa: CASSLQGATDTQYF

v_call: TRBV7-2
j_call: TRBJ2-3
clone_size: -
d_call: -
cdr3_nt: TGTGCCAGCAGCTTAATCCTAGCCGCAGATACGCAGTATTTT
cdr3_aa: CASSLILAADTQYF

v_call: TRBV2
j_call: TRBJ1-1
clone_size: -
d_call: -
cdr3_nt: TGTGCCAGCAGATACAACACTGAAGCTTTCTTT
cdr3_aa: CASRYNTEAFF

v_call: TRBV28
j_call: TRBJ1-2
clone_size: -
d_call: -
cdr3_nt: TGTGCCAGCAACGTCTACAGTTCGCCCCCTTTTGAGGGCTACACCTTC
cdr3_aa: CASNVYSSPPFEGYTF

v_call: TRBV30
j_call: TRBJ2-6
clone_size: -
d_call: TRBD1
cdr3_nt: TGTGCCTCCGACAGGGGGAGGTCTGGGGCCAACGTCCTGACTTTC
cdr3_aa: CASDRGRSGANVLTF

v_call: TRBV6-1
j_call: TRBJ1-5
clone_size: -
d_call: TRBD1
cdr3_nt: TGTGCCAGCAGGACAGGGTATAGCAATCAGCCCCAGCATTTT
cdr3_aa: CASRTGYSNQPQHF

v_call: TRBV4-1
j_call: TRBJ2-2
clone_size: few
d_call: -
cdr3_nt: TGCGCCAGCAGCCAAGAAGACAACACCGGGGAGCTGTTTTTT
cdr3_aa: CASSQEDNTGELFF

v_call: TRBV30
j_call: TRBJ1-1
clone_size: -
d_call: -
cdr3_nt: TGTGCCTGGAGCGGGGGGAACACTGAAGCTTTCTTT
cdr3_aa: CAWSGGNTEAFF

v_call: TRBV2
j_call: TRBJ1-2
clone_size: -
d_call: -
cdr3_nt: TGTGCCAGCAGTGAAGCGCCAGGGGACGGCTACACCTTC
cdr3_aa: CASSEAPGDGYTF

v_call: TRBV5-4
j_call: TRBJ2-3
clone_size: -
d_call: TRBD2
cdr3_nt: TGTGCCAGCAGCTTGGGACTAGCGGGAACAGATACGCAGTATTTT
cdr3_aa: CASSLGLAGTDTQYF

v_call: TRBV19
j_call: TRBJ2-1
clone_size: -
d_call: -
cdr3_nt: TGTGCCAGTAGTCATCTGGGGGGACTCTACAATGAGCAGTTCTTC
cdr3_aa: CASSHLGGLYNEQFF

v_call: TRBV7-5
j_call: TRBJ2-1
clone_size: -
d_call: -
cdr3_nt: TGTGCCAGAAGCTACGTACCTGGACCTGAGGTTGGTCATGAGCAGTTCTTC
cdr3_aa: CARSYVPGPEVGHEQFF

v_call: TRBV7-2
j_call: TRBJ2-1
clone_size: -
d_call: -
cdr3_nt: TGTGCCAGCAGCTCGAGACGGGGGAAGTTCTTC
cdr3_aa: CASSSRRGKFF

v_call: TRBV2
j_call: TRBJ1-1
clone_size: -
d_call: -
cdr3_nt: TGTGCCAGCAGTGATGACAGAACTGAAGCTTTCTTT
cdr3_aa: CASSDDRTEAFF